This TCR beta chain is from a study of OX40 agonist ivuxolimab in advanced cancers. CDR1 and CDR2 from the germline V gene are MGHDK and SYGVNS. The V end lost 1 base, the J end lost 5 bases, and 3 bases lay between the germline ends. There are 11 residues in the CDR3. Sequenced by immunoSEQ multiplex PCR; TCRdb stores in-frame clones only, minus some. The table includes 70,000 to 80,000 clones, roughly three quarters detected once. The chain has TRBV25-1 and TRBJ2-7; D is unresolved. This sequence originates from an adult with an advanced solid tumor such as melanoma, head and neck, liver or kidney cancer. Sequences were derived from CD4+ or CD8+ T cells sorted from blood, sampled in a trial of the OX40 agonist ivuxolimab. CDR3 DNA sequence: TGTGCCAGCAGTGAATGGAACGAGCAGTACTTC. It codes for CASSEWNEQYF.